The source of this T cell receptor beta chain is a study of lymphopenia after photon versus proton radiotherapy. Broader study findings: Under photons, naive T cells and diversity fell while effector/memory populations rose. After lymphocyte nadir, photon-treated repertoires showed oligoclonal expansion, especially CD8+ Temra. Only patients who died were analyzed for survival; proton advantage is unproven.

About this clone: Its antigen is still unknown.

TCRdb's copy holds only in-frame clones and misses some; the assay was immunoSEQ multiplex PCR. The table shows tens of thousands of clones, with about 87% occurring only once. This TCR derives from an elderly man with esophageal cancer. This specimen consisted of peripheral blood, obtained from a patient treated with proton-based radiotherapy.

Written as DNA, the CDR3 is TGTGCCAGCAGCGTAGCTCAGATTCGGACTTCTGGTGGGGATACGCAGTATTTT. Its protein is CASSVAQIRTSGGDTQYF. V is TRBV9 and J is TRBJ2-3; maybe TRBD2 (5 bases). Trimming shortened V by 0 bases and J by 6 bases, and 23 bases separated the two germline ends. The CDR3 is 18 residues long. Germline V gene sequence: CDR1 SGDLS, CDR2 YYNGEE. The whole variable domain, remainder taken from reference TRBV9 and TRBJ2-3, is DSGVTQTPKHLITATGQRVTLRCSPRSGDLSVYWYQQSLDQGLQFLIQYYNGEERAKGNILERFSAQQFPDLHSELNLSSLELGDSALYFCASSVAQIRTSGGDTQYFGPGTRLTVL.